The present T cell receptor beta chain was sequenced within a study of cytomegalovirus exposure and HLA in healthy donors. Background on the study: Roughly 80 million unique TCRs from HLA-typed donors made up an early data release. Study-wide results and caveats: Reported performance of the classifier showed diagnosis of cytomegalovirus status with high specificity and sensitivity. Most TCR beta V segments were productive about 90% or about 30% of the time in an earlier analysis.

Germline CDR1 and CDR2: SGHTA and FQGNSA. The CDR3 is 14 residues long. V lost 5 bases and J lost 8; bases outside the gene matches: 9. The study ran its PCR with 60 Vbeta and 13 Jbeta primers. The assay was immunoSEQ multiplex PCR, and TCRdb's table has in-frame clones only and misses some. The sample spans about 140,000 clones; the ten largest clones claim approximately 2%. On this clone: Its antigen is as yet unknown.

This sequence originates from a woman younger than 30 in good health and CMV-seronegative. The genes are TRBV7-2 and TRBJ1-2; 9 bases agree with TRBD1. The specimen was PBMCs. The DNA for the CDR3 is TGTGCCAGCAGCCCCGGGGGGACAGGGTGGGGCTACACCTTC. Translated: CASSPGGTGWGYTF.